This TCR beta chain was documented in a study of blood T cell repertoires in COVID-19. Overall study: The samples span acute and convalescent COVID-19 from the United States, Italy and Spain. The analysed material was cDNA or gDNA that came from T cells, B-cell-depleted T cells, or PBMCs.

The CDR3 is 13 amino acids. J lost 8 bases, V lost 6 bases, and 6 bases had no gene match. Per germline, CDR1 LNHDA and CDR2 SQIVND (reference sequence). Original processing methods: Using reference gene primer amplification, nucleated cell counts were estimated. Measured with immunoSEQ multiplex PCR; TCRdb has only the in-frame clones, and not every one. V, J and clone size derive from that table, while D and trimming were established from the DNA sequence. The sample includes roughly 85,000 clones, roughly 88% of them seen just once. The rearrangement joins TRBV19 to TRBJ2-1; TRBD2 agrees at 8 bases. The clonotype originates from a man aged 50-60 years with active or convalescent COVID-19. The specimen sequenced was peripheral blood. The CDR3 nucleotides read TGTGCCAGTAGGCTAGCGGGCGGGCATGAGCAGTTCTTC. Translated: CASRLAGGHEQFF.